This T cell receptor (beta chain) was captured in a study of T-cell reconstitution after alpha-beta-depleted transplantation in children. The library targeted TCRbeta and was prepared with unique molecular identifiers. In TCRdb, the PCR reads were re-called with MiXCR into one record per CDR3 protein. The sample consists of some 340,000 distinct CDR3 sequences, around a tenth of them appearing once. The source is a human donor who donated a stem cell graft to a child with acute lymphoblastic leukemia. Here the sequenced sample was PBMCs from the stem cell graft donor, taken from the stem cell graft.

The CDR3 bases are TGTGCCAGCAGCTTAGAACTAGCGGGAGGGGAGACCCAGTACTTC. It is translated as CASSLELAGGETQYF. The chain carries TRBV7-6 and TRBJ2-5, with 13 bases fitting TRBD2. The CDR3 extends over 15 amino acids. From germline, CDR1 is SGHVS and CDR2 FNYEAQ. Unmatched junction bases numbered 1, after V lost 1 base and J lost 5 bases.